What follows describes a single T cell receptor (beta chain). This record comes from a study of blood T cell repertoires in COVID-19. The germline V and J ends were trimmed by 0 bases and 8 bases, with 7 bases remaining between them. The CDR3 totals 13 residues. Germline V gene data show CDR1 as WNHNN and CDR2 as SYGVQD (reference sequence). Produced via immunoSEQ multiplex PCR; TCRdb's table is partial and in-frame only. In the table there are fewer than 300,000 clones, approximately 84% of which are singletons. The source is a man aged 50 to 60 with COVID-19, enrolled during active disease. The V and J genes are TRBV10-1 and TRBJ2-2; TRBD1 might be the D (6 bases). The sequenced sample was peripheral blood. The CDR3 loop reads CASSESGTGELFF. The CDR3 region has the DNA TGCGCCAGCAGTGAGTCCGGGACAGGGGAGCTGTTTTTT.